A selection of T cell receptor beta chains follows, all from one sample in a study of T cells after yellow fever vaccination. TCRdb reprocessed the 5' RACE reads via MiXCR and lists one record per CDR3 protein. This table has just under 600,000 distinct CDR3 sequences, roughly 13% appearing once. The source was PBMCs, collected on the day of the yellow fever booster vaccination. Receptor source: a man aged 25-45 years who received the YFV17D yellow fever vaccine. CDR3s include the opening cysteine and the closing phenylalanine or tryptophan. Fields, in order: CDR3 protein, CDR3 DNA, J gene, D gene, V gene, clone size. A D gene is named only where the DNA matches it firmly. Where a row states a size, it is once, few, many or the class of an expanded clone; other rows omit it.

cdr3_aa: CASSLRVGSTGELFF
cdr3_nt: TGCGCCAGCAGCCTCAGGGTTGGAAGCACCGGGGAGCTGTTTTTT
j_call: TRBJ2-2
d_call: NA
v_call: TRBV5-1
clone_size: few

cdr3_aa: CASSYQGLNTEAFF
cdr3_nt: TGTGCCAGCAGTTACCAGGGGCTAAACACTGAAGCTTTCTTT
j_call: TRBJ1-1
d_call: NA
v_call: TRBV6-5
clone_size: few

cdr3_aa: CASSFGQGGLGEQYF
cdr3_nt: TGTGCCAGCAGTTTCGGACAGGGGGGTTTAGGAGAGCAGTACTTC
j_call: TRBJ2-7
d_call: TRBD1
v_call: TRBV6-2/TRBV6-3
clone_size: NA

cdr3_aa: CATGRESYNEQFF
cdr3_nt: TGTGCCACCGGACGGGAGTCCTACAATGAGCAGTTCTTC
j_call: TRBJ2-1
d_call: NA
v_call: TRBV6-5
clone_size: NA

cdr3_aa: CASSFLYNEQFF
cdr3_nt: TGTGCCAGCAGCTTCCTCTACAATGAGCAGTTCTTC
j_call: TRBJ2-1
d_call: NA
v_call: TRBV7-2
clone_size: few

cdr3_aa: CASRQTNTEAFF
cdr3_nt: TGCGCCAGCAGACAGACAAACACTGAAGCTTTCTTT
j_call: TRBJ1-1
d_call: NA
v_call: TRBV5-1
clone_size: NA

cdr3_aa: CASERPGDRGLETQYF
cdr3_nt: TGTGCCAGCGAGAGGCCGGGGGACAGGGGGCTGGAGACCCAGTACTTC
j_call: TRBJ2-5
d_call: TRBD1
v_call: TRBV2
clone_size: few

cdr3_aa: CASSSSTGPSGSYEQYF
cdr3_nt: TGTGCCAGCAGCTCTTCGACAGGCCCTAGCGGGAGTTACGAGCAGTACTTC
j_call: TRBJ2-7
d_call: TRBD2
v_call: TRBV5-5
clone_size: few

cdr3_aa: CASSFQQGDEQYF
cdr3_nt: TGTGCCAGCAGCTTTCAACAGGGGGACGAGCAGTACTTC
j_call: TRBJ2-7
d_call: TRBD1
v_call: TRBV7-8
clone_size: NA

cdr3_aa: CSASRDRERGYTF
cdr3_nt: TGCAGTGCTTCCCGGGACAGGGAGAGAGGCTACACCTTC
j_call: TRBJ1-2
d_call: TRBD1
v_call: TRBV20-1
clone_size: NA

cdr3_aa: CASTGTIMNTEAFF
cdr3_nt: TGTGCCAGCACTGGGACGATAATGAACACTGAAGCTTTCTTT
j_call: TRBJ1-1
d_call: NA
v_call: TRBV6-2/TRBV6-3
clone_size: few

cdr3_aa: CASSTQGAKNIQYF
cdr3_nt: TGTGCCAGCAGTACCCAGGGGGCCAAAAACATTCAGTACTTC
j_call: TRBJ2-4
d_call: NA
v_call: TRBV6-1
clone_size: NA

cdr3_aa: CASSSGQGINGYTF
cdr3_nt: TGTGCCAGCAGTTCGGGACAGGGAATAAATGGCTACACCTTC
j_call: TRBJ1-2
d_call: TRBD1
v_call: TRBV28
clone_size: few

cdr3_aa: CVRCGEQYF
cdr3_nt: TGTGTTCGGTGTGGAGAGCAGTACTTC
j_call: TRBJ2-7
d_call: NA
v_call: TRBV6-5
clone_size: NA

cdr3_aa: CASSQERGGGGNSPLHF
cdr3_nt: TGCGCCAGCAGCCAAGAGCGTGGAGGGGGCGGGAATTCACCCCTCCACTTT
j_call: TRBJ1-6
d_call: TRBD1
v_call: TRBV4-3
clone_size: NA

cdr3_aa: CASSPLRFGTSGRPLREQYF
cdr3_nt: TGTGCCAGCAGTCCCCTCCGATTCGGGACTAGCGGGAGGCCACTGAGGGAGCAGTACTTC
j_call: TRBJ2-7
d_call: TRBD2
v_call: TRBV12-3/TRBV12-4
clone_size: few

cdr3_aa: CAWSSTSGNTIYF
cdr3_nt: TGTGCCTGGAGTAGCACCTCTGGAAACACCATATATTTT
j_call: TRBJ1-3
d_call: NA
v_call: TRBV30
clone_size: few

cdr3_aa: CAWSDTGLGTEAFF
cdr3_nt: TGTGCCTGGAGTGATACAGGGCTGGGCACTGAAGCTTTCTTT
j_call: TRBJ1-1
d_call: NA
v_call: TRBV30
clone_size: few

cdr3_aa: CASRRDTTYEQYF
cdr3_nt: TGTGCCAGCCGACGGGACACAACCTACGAGCAGTACTTC
j_call: TRBJ2-7
d_call: NA
v_call: TRBV6-2/TRBV6-3
clone_size: NA

cdr3_aa: CASSRRGYGYTF
cdr3_nt: TGTGCCAGCAGCCGCCGAGGGTATGGCTACACCTTC
j_call: TRBJ1-2
d_call: NA
v_call: TRBV28
clone_size: few

cdr3_aa: CASSAGLATETQYF
cdr3_nt: TGTGCCAGCAGCGCGGGACTAGCAACTGAGACCCAGTACTTC
j_call: TRBJ2-5
d_call: TRBD2
v_call: TRBV9
clone_size: many

cdr3_aa: CASSMRTSLTPYEQYF
cdr3_nt: TGTGCCAGTAGTATGCGGACTAGCCTGACCCCCTACGAGCAGTACTTC
j_call: TRBJ2-7
d_call: TRBD2
v_call: TRBV19
clone_size: NA

cdr3_aa: CASSPAGGGYEQYF
cdr3_nt: TGTGCCAGCAGCCCTGCAGGGGGCGGTTACGAGCAGTACTTC
j_call: TRBJ2-7
d_call: TRBD1
v_call: TRBV6-2/TRBV6-3
clone_size: NA

cdr3_aa: CASSAQDREATNEKLFF
cdr3_nt: TGTGCCAGCAGCGCCCAGGACAGGGAGGCAACTAATGAAAAACTGTTTTTT
j_call: TRBJ1-4
d_call: NA
v_call: TRBV21-1
clone_size: NA

cdr3_aa: CASSLLGSGDEQYF
cdr3_nt: TGCGCCAGCAGCTTGCTAGGGAGTGGTGACGAGCAGTACTTC
j_call: TRBJ2-7
d_call: NA
v_call: TRBV5-1
clone_size: few

cdr3_aa: CASFAPTGNSGANVLTF
cdr3_nt: TGTGCCAGTTTTGCCCCAACAGGAAACTCTGGGGCCAACGTCCTGACTTTC
j_call: TRBJ2-6
d_call: NA
v_call: TRBV28
clone_size: few

cdr3_aa: CASTRSGSTDTQYF
cdr3_nt: TGTGCCAGCACCCGTTCGGGGAGCACAGATACGCAGTATTTT
j_call: TRBJ2-3
d_call: NA
v_call: TRBV9
clone_size: few

cdr3_aa: CASRAGGTFSYNEQFF
cdr3_nt: TGTGCCAGCAGAGCGGGAGGGACATTCTCCTACAATGAGCAGTTCTTC
j_call: TRBJ2-1
d_call: TRBD2
v_call: TRBV12-3/TRBV12-4
clone_size: few

cdr3_aa: CAWSGGRAGYTF
cdr3_nt: TGTGCCTGGAGTGGAGGAAGGGCTGGCTACACCTTC
j_call: TRBJ1-2
d_call: NA
v_call: TRBV30
clone_size: NA

cdr3_aa: CASSETGMGEQYF
cdr3_nt: TGTGCCAGCAGCGAGACAGGGATGGGGGAGCAGTACTTC
j_call: TRBJ2-7
d_call: TRBD1
v_call: TRBV7-9
clone_size: many

cdr3_aa: CAWGRDGPLYEQYF
cdr3_nt: TGTGCCTGGGGGAGGGACGGACCTTTATACGAGCAGTACTTC
j_call: TRBJ2-7
d_call: TRBD2
v_call: TRBV30
clone_size: NA

cdr3_aa: CASSWPRTSGGSEQYF
cdr3_nt: TGTGCCAGCAGCTGGCCTCGGACTAGCGGGGGATCCGAGCAGTACTTC
j_call: TRBJ2-7
d_call: TRBD2
v_call: TRBV7-9
clone_size: few

cdr3_aa: CASRSRGQTEAFF
cdr3_nt: TGTGCCAGCAGGTCCAGGGGGCAGACTGAAGCTTTCTTT
j_call: TRBJ1-1
d_call: TRBD1
v_call: TRBV12-3/TRBV12-4
clone_size: NA

cdr3_aa: CASSELGGRETQYF
cdr3_nt: TGTGCCAGCAGTGAACTGGGGGGAAGAGAGACCCAGTACTTC
j_call: TRBJ2-5
d_call: NA
v_call: TRBV12-3/TRBV12-4
clone_size: few

cdr3_aa: CASSLGDVKTQYF
cdr3_nt: TGTGCCAGCAGCTTAGGGGACGTAAAAACCCAGTACTTC
j_call: TRBJ2-5
d_call: NA
v_call: TRBV7-2
clone_size: many

cdr3_aa: CGVRGRAEETQYF
cdr3_nt: TGCGGAGTTCGGGGGAGGGCCGAAGAGACCCAGTACTTC
j_call: TRBJ2-5
d_call: TRBD2
v_call: TRBV20-1
clone_size: NA

cdr3_aa: CASSDPVGRNTEAFF
cdr3_nt: TGTGCCAGCAGCGACCCGGTTGGACGGAACACTGAAGCTTTCTTT
j_call: TRBJ1-1
d_call: NA
v_call: TRBV28
clone_size: few

cdr3_aa: CSARPGLAGGRSYNEQFF
cdr3_nt: TGCAGTGCTAGACCAGGACTAGCGGGAGGTCGATCCTACAATGAGCAGTTCTTC
j_call: TRBJ2-1
d_call: TRBD2
v_call: TRBV20-1
clone_size: NA

cdr3_aa: CARGSGPFGSDTQYF
cdr3_nt: TGTGCCAGGGGCTCGGGGCCCTTCGGCTCAGATACGCAGTATTTT
j_call: TRBJ2-3
d_call: NA
v_call: TRBV5-5
clone_size: NA

cdr3_aa: CASSISGTASGNTIYF
cdr3_nt: TGTGCCAGCAGCATCTCCGGGACAGCCTCTGGAAACACCATATATTTT
j_call: TRBJ1-3
d_call: TRBD1
v_call: TRBV9
clone_size: NA

cdr3_aa: CASSSSLPGANVLTF
cdr3_nt: TGCGCCAGCAGCTCGAGTTTACCCGGGGCCAACGTCCTGACTTTC
j_call: TRBJ2-6
d_call: NA
v_call: TRBV5-1
clone_size: few

cdr3_aa: CASSFRFQDTQYF
cdr3_nt: TGTGCCAGCAGCTTCCGTTTTCAGGATACGCAGTATTTT
j_call: TRBJ2-3
d_call: NA
v_call: TRBV7-2
clone_size: few

cdr3_aa: CASSDGQSYEQYF
cdr3_nt: TGCGCCAGCAGTGATGGACAGTCCTACGAGCAGTACTTC
j_call: TRBJ2-7
d_call: NA
v_call: TRBV10-1
clone_size: many

cdr3_aa: CASSPTRRGRAQEQYF
cdr3_nt: TGTGCCAGCAGCCCAACCAGAAGGGGGAGGGCCCAGGAGCAGTACTTC
j_call: TRBJ2-7
d_call: NA
v_call: TRBV7-9
clone_size: NA

cdr3_aa: CASSQVAGGPGEQFF
cdr3_nt: TGCGCCAGCAGCCAAGTAGCGGGAGGGCCGGGTGAGCAGTTCTTC
j_call: TRBJ2-1
d_call: TRBD2
v_call: TRBV4-3
clone_size: NA

cdr3_aa: CASSQRLVPVTGELFF
cdr3_nt: TGTGCCAGCAGCCAACGACTAGTTCCCGTCACCGGGGAGCTGTTTTTT
j_call: TRBJ2-2
d_call: NA
v_call: TRBV7-2
clone_size: NA

cdr3_aa: CASSPPGLAGSGEQFF
cdr3_nt: TGTGCCAGCTCGCCGCCGGGACTAGCGGGATCTGGGGAGCAGTTCTTC
j_call: TRBJ2-1
d_call: TRBD2
v_call: TRBV18
clone_size: NA

cdr3_aa: CVTGSSGNTIYF
cdr3_nt: TGTGTAACGGGGAGCTCTGGAAACACCATATATTTT
j_call: TRBJ1-3
d_call: NA
v_call: TRBV12-3/TRBV12-4
clone_size: few

cdr3_aa: CAISELGITEAFF
cdr3_nt: TGTGCCATCAGTGAGCTGGGGATCACTGAAGCTTTCTTT
j_call: TRBJ1-1
d_call: NA
v_call: TRBV10-3
clone_size: NA

cdr3_aa: CASSVLLAGVSEQFF
cdr3_nt: TGTGCCAGCAGTGTCCTCCTAGCGGGAGTGAGTGAGCAGTTCTTC
j_call: TRBJ2-1
d_call: TRBD2
v_call: TRBV12-3/TRBV12-4
clone_size: NA

cdr3_aa: CASSLGGEAGANVLTF
cdr3_nt: TGTGCCAGCAGTTTAGGGGGGGAAGCTGGGGCCAACGTCCTGACTTTC
j_call: TRBJ2-6
d_call: NA
v_call: TRBV12-3/TRBV12-4
clone_size: NA

cdr3_aa: CASSDRASYEQYF
cdr3_nt: TGTGCCAGCAGCGACAGGGCCTCCTACGAGCAGTACTTC
j_call: TRBJ2-7
d_call: TRBD1
v_call: TRBV6-2/TRBV6-3
clone_size: few

cdr3_aa: CASSSWPPQGATDTQYF
cdr3_nt: TGTGCCAGCAGCTCGTGGCCTCCCCAGGGGGCCACAGATACGCAGTATTTT
j_call: TRBJ2-3
d_call: TRBD1
v_call: TRBV7-2
clone_size: once

cdr3_aa: CASSPRQGNEKLFF
cdr3_nt: TGTGCCAGCTCACCCCGACAGGGTAATGAAAAACTGTTTTTT
j_call: TRBJ1-4
d_call: TRBD1
v_call: TRBV18
clone_size: few

cdr3_aa: CASSLTGTSPNEQFF
cdr3_nt: TGTGCCAGCTCACTCACCGGGACTTCACCAAATGAGCAGTTCTTC
j_call: TRBJ2-1
d_call: NA
v_call: TRBV18
clone_size: NA